Below are 8 T cell receptor beta chains sequenced from a single sample in a study of T cell repertoires in cytomegalovirus infection. TCRdb redid the calling of the reads with MiXCR, one entry per CDR3 protein. The sample holds around 900,000 distinct CDR3 sequences; about 33% are singletons and the top ten take 13%. These receptors lack a known antigen. The sequenced sample was cultured CD8+ T cells from PBMCs, obtained from culture after CMV antigen stimulation. These receptors were taken from a human donor in good health (CMV status not recorded). Some clones in this sample may be carry-over from other donors' samples.

The table lists this clonotype with many counts. This rearrangement joins TRBV7-6 to TRBJ2-5; 12 positions match TRBD2. CDR3 size: 17 residues. CDR1 and CDR2 (germline): SGHVS, FNYEAQ. V lost 1 base and J lost 1; bases outside the gene matches: 4. CDR3 sequence reads: CASSLVLAGGPQETQYF. Here the CDR3 DNA reads TGTGCCAGCAGCTTAGTTCTAGCGGGGGGGCCCCAAGAGACCCAGTACTTC. The full variable domain, completed using reference TRBV7-6 and TRBJ2-5, is GAGVSQSPRYKVTKRGQDVALRCDPISGHVSLYWYRQALGQGPEFLTYFNYEAQQDKSGLPNDRFSAERPEGSISTLTIQRTEQRDSAMYRCASSLVLAGGPQETQYFGPGTRLLVL.

The V gene is TRBV7-9, the J gene TRBJ2-2; TRBD1 is a possible D gene (5 bases). The CDR3 is made up of 14 amino acids. Trimming removed 4 bases from V and 4 bases from J, with 10 bases in between. Per the germline V gene, CDR1 is SEHNR and CDR2 is FQNEAQ (reference sequence). The CDR3: CASSSERGTGELFF. CDR3 DNA: TGTGCCAGCAGCTCCGAAAGGGGCACCGGGGAGCTGTTTTTT. The full variable domain, with the rest looked up from reference TRBV7-9 and TRBJ2-2, is DTGVSQNPRHKITKRGQNVTFRCDPISEHNRLYWYRQTLGQGPEFLTYFQNEAQLEKSRLLSDRFSAERPKGSFSTLEIQRTEQGDSAMYLCASSSERGTGELFFGEGSRLTVL.

The V and J genes are TRBV28 and TRBJ2-1; tentatively, D is TRBD1 (5 bases). The CDR3 has 15 amino acids. In germline, CDR1 is MDHEN, CDR2 SYDVKM. With 6 bases removed from V and 9 bases from J, the gap between germline ends came to 21 bases. CDR3 bases: TGTGCCAGCAGCTCGTCCTCGGGCCGTGACAGTGAGCAGTTCTTC. Its protein product is CASSSSSGRDSEQFF. Together with reference TRBV28 and TRBJ2-1, the CDR3 gives the full variable domain: DVKVTQSSRYLVKRTGEKVFLECVQDMDHENMFWYRQDPGLGLRLIYFSYDVKMKEKGDIPEGYSVSREKKERFSLILESASTNQTSMYLCASSSSSGRDSEQFFGPGTRLTVL.

This clonotype was observed a few times. The V call is TRBV3-1, the J call TRBJ1-1; D gene uncertain. The CDR3 length is 12 residues. Trimming left V 0 bases short and J 11 bases short, with 10 bases between. The germline gives CDR1 LGHDT, CDR2 YNNKEL (reference sequence). CDR3 sequence reads: CASSQDSGNAFF. The CDR3 DNA sequence: TGTGCCAGCAGCCAAGATTCGGGGAACGCTTTCTTT.

This clonotype came up a few times. This chain joins TRBV7-9 and TRBJ2-1; tentatively, D is TRBD2 (6 bases). Germline CDR1 and CDR2: SEHNR and FQNEAQ (reference sequence). Trimming removed 5 bases from V and 3 bases from J, with 23 bases in between. This CDR3 comprises 18 residues. CDR3 in DNA: TGTGCCAGCAGCATCCCGGCGGGACCCCTCGGCTACTACAATGAGCAGTTCTTC. Its protein product is CASSIPAGPLGYYNEQFF.

The chain employs TRBV6-2 or TRBV6-3 and TRBJ1-5, with TRBD1 identical over 7 bases. From germline, CDR1 is MNHEY and CDR2 SVGEGT. CDR3 length equals 13 residues. The V and J ends lost 9 bases and 2 bases, in that order; junction bases with no gene match: 4. The CDR3 loop reads CASTGTGNQPQHF. CDR3 coding DNA: TGTGCCAGTACCGGGACAGGCAATCAGCCCCAGCATTTT.

The chain employs TRBV4-1 and TRBJ2-7; a possible D gene is TRBD1 (5 bases). This CDR3 is 14 amino acids long. Germline CDR1 is MGHRA and CDR2 is YSYEKL. CDR3 protein: CASSQEKGYYEQYV. The CDR3 DNA is TGTGCCAGCAGCCAAGAGAAGGGGTACTACGAGCAGTACGTC.

The chain recombines TRBV5-1 with TRBJ1-5; D might be TRBD1 (5 bases). Per germline, CDR1 SGHRS and CDR2 YFSETQ. The CDR3 loop spans 15 amino acids. V was cut by 0 bases and J by 10 bases, with 17 bases left in between. DNA of the CDR3: TGCGCCAGCAGCTTGGCCTCAGGGAGGTTGAAACCCCAGCATTTT. Translated: CASSLASGRLKPQHF.